This TCR beta chain was identified during a study of beta chain features in type 1 diabetes. Worth noting for this clone: Its cognate antigen is unknown.

Findings and limits, study-wide: For patients, the naive, central memory and Treg TCRB repertoires appeared more alike than for healthy donors. People with Type 1 diabetes carried modestly yet significantly shorter TCRB CDR3s in all four CD4+ subsets. More deletions and fewer insertions at VDJ junctions were seen in type 1 diabetes patients. PCR might pick shorter templates more often, in the same way for patients and controls.

Sorted cells reached over 95% purity in every population. The isolated RNA, all of it, was reverse transcribed, so expressed TCRB transcripts were what got sequenced. This table comes from immunoSEQ multiplex PCR, and its TCRdb copy is limited to in-frame clones, with some not included. This repertoire shows about 700,000 clones, roughly 13% found once; its top ten account for approximately 0.021%. The sequence came from a man aged 18-30 years with type 1 diabetes. The material sequenced was naive CD4+ T cells from blood.

The CDR3 region has the DNA TGTGCCAGCAGTCTCAGGACTAGCGGGGGACTTCAAGAGACCCAGTACTTC. Translating gives CASSLRTSGGLQETQYF. The rearrangement uses TRBV27 and TRBJ2-5; 13 bases agree with TRBD2. Germline-derived CDR1 and CDR2 are MNHEY and SMNVEV (reference sequence). The CDR3 spans 17 residues. V trimming: 5 bases; J trimming: 2 bases; junction bases outside the gene matches: 8.